This T cell receptor (beta chain) comes out of a study of graft-versus-host responses after intestinal transplantation. At the level of the study: The recipients all started with anti-thymocyte globulin induction and then took tacrolimus and steroids for three to four years. Study-level findings and limits: Allograft clonal ratios (graft-versus-host to host-versus-graft) were high in patients who had graft-donor T cell macrochimerism. Recipient marrow held GvH clones, some first seen in ileum or blood. The highest levels of circulating GvH clones went along with early declines in HvG clones after transplant.

A note on this clone: Its antigen is not identified.

The method was immunoSEQ multiplex PCR; TCRdb's version includes in-frame clones alone and lacks a portion of them. This sample yields 50,000 to 75,000 clones, of which 90% to 95% are seen a single time; about 0.41% belongs to the top ten. The CDR3 loop spans 18 amino acids. Germline V CDR1 and CDR2: SGHAT, FQNNGV. V was pared by 5 bases and J by 4 bases, with 13 bases of the junction left unmatched. The TCR was taken from a human donor who was the organ donor for an intestinal transplant. The rearrangement links TRBV11-2 to TRBJ2-7; 14 bases agree with TRBD2. The sequences come from unstimulated CD4+ T cells sorted from spleen or lymph node cells, collected before transplant. CDR3 coding DNA: TGTGCCAGCAGCCCCACCCGATTGGGACTAGCGGGGGTGTACGAGCAGTACTTC. Encoded protein: CASSPTRLGLAGVYEQYF.